The rows below give T cell receptor beta chains drawn from one sample of a study of blood T cell repertoires in COVID-19. Clones were read by immunoSEQ multiplex PCR, and TCRdb kept only the in-frame ones, dropping some. The sample carries about 240,000 clones, around nine tenths recorded once. The specimen sequenced was peripheral blood. These receptors were collected from a woman aged 35 to 49 who had recovered from COVID-19. Each CDR3 is given with its conserved first and last residue. A D gene is named only where the DNA matches it firmly. Size is stated for part of the rows, as once, few or many counts, or as a class when the clone is expanded.

>TRBJ2-3|TRBV3-1/TRBV3-2|-|-|13
CASSQFSADTQYF
TGTGCCAGCAGCCAATTTTCGGCAGATACGCAGTATTTT
>TRBJ2-5|TRBV11-2|TRBD1|-|15
CASRVPGQGDETQYF
TGTGCCAGCAGGGTACCGGGACAGGGAGACGAGACCCAGTACTTC
>TRBJ2-7|TRBV11-2|-|many|17
CASSLALGGPPAYEQYF
TGTGCCAGCAGCTTGGCCCTCGGGGGACCCCCGGCCTACGAGCAGTACTTC
>TRBJ1-1|TRBV9|-|-|13
CASSGSINTEAFF
TGTGCCAGCAGCGGCAGTATTAACACTGAAGCTTTCTTT
>TRBJ1-6|TRBV7-9|-|-|15
CASSLGAQPGSPLHF
TGTGCCAGCAGCTTGGGGGCCCAACCGGGCTCACCCCTCCACTTT
>TRBJ2-5|TRBV9|-|once|14
CASSGHRYQETQYF
TGTGCCAGCAGCGGGCACAGGTACCAAGAGACCCAGTACTTC
>TRBJ1-2|TRBV19|-|-|15
CASTLRGTGPDGYTF
TGTGCCAGTACCTTGAGGGGGACCGGGCCGGATGGCTACACCTTC
>TRBJ2-1|TRBV11-1|-|-|15
CASSWGGARALGQFF
TGTGCCAGCAGCTGGGGCGGGGCCCGAGCGCTTGGGCAGTTCTTC
>TRBJ1-1|TRBV28|TRBD1|-|14
CASKGGTGNTEAFF
TGTGCCAGCAAGGGGGGGACAGGGAACACTGAAGCTTTCTTT
>TRBJ1-2|TRBV3-1/TRBV3-2|TRBD1|-|18
CASSQVSGDREANYGYTF
TGTGCCAGCAGCCAAGTTTCGGGGGACAGGGAGGCTAACTATGGCTACACCTTC
>TRBJ2-7|TRBV20-1|-|-|15
CSASPPRAASYEQYF
TGCAGTGCTAGTCCCCCGCGGGCCGCCTCCTACGAGCAGTACTTC
>TRBJ1-3|TRBV5-6|-|-|14
CASSLPSPGDTIYF
TGTGCCAGCAGCTTGCCGTCCCCAGGGGACACCATATATTTT
>TRBJ1-1|TRBV6-2/TRBV6-3|-|-|14
CASSRAGFRTEAFF
TGTGCCAGCAGTCGGGCAGGGTTTAGGACTGAAGCTTTCTTT
>TRBJ1-4|TRBV5-1|-|once|15
CASSPGSVTNEKLFF
TGCGCCAGCAGCCCTGGGAGCGTGACTAATGAAAAACTGTTTTTT
>TRBJ2-2|TRBV7-9|TRBD2|-|14
CASGGETNTGELFF
TGTGCCAGCGGGGGGGAAACGAACACCGGGGAGCTGTTTTTT
>TRBJ1-5|TRBV24-1|-|-|14
CATSFGQSNQPQHF
TGTGCCACCAGTTTTGGGCAGAGCAATCAGCCCCAGCATTTT
>TRBJ1-5|TRBV27|-|few|13
CASSFTGVQPQHF
TGTGCCAGCAGTTTTACGGGTGTTCAGCCCCAGCATTTT
>TRBJ2-3|TRBV19|-|-|15
CARGQTGHGTDTQYF
TGTGCCAGGGGCCAGACAGGTCATGGCACAGATACGCAGTATTTT
>TRBJ2-2|TRBV6-5|-|-|15
CASSYSEEGAGELFF
TGTGCCAGCAGTTACTCGGAGGAGGGCGCCGGGGAGCTGTTTTTT
>TRBJ2-1|TRBV2|TRBD2|-|18
CASRIPGLAAPTPDEQFF
TGTGCCAGCAGGATACCCGGACTAGCGGCCCCCACCCCCGATGAGCAGTTCTTC
>TRBJ1-5|TRBV6-2/TRBV6-3|-|-|13
CASSRTDNQPQHF
TGTGCCAGCAGCCGGACAGACAATCAGCCCCAGCATTTT
>TRBJ2-3|TRBV29-1|TRBD1|-|12
CSGQGPSDTQYF
TGCAGCGGACAGGGGCCGTCAGATACGCAGTATTTT
>TRBJ1-1|TRBV6-2/TRBV6-3|TRBD1|-|20
CASSYGGLRQGTYMNTEAFF
TGTGCCAGCAGTTACGGAGGACTGAGACAGGGGACCTACATGAACACTGAAGCTTTCTTT
>TRBJ2-2|TRBV7-2|TRBD2|-|16
CASSPRSGGGTGELFF
TGTGCCAGCAGCCCCCGTTCGGGAGGTGGGACCGGGGAGCTGTTTTTT
>TRBJ2-7|TRBV5-1|-|-|14
CASSASTGYYEQYF
TGCGCCAGCAGCGCGTCGACAGGTTACTACGAGCAGTACTTC
>TRBJ2-4|TRBV4-3|-|once|13
CASSQDRLNIQYF
TGCGCCAGCAGCCAAGATCGTCTGAACATTCAGTACTTC
>TRBJ2-5|TRBV29-1|-|-|15
CSVGRRGVGEETQYF
TGCAGCGTTGGCCGGCGGGGTGTGGGGGAGGAGACCCAGTACTTC
>TRBJ1-3|TRBV30|-|-|12
CAWRASGNTIYF
TGTGCCTGGAGGGCCTCTGGAAACACCATATATTTT
>TRBJ2-2|TRBV11-3|-|-|15
CASSLGAGLTGELFF
TGTGCCAGCAGCTTAGGGGCAGGGTTGACCGGGGAGCTGTTTTTT
>TRBJ1-1|TRBV5-4|-|few|16
CASSSRRTGVDTEAFF
TGTGCCAGCAGCTCCCGCCGGACGGGGGTTGACACTGAAGCTTTCTTT
>TRBJ2-7|TRBV7-6|-|-|16
CASSLSAGKGSYEQYF
TGTGCCAGCAGCTTATCGGCAGGGAAAGGCTCCTACGAGCAGTACTTC
>TRBJ1-2|TRBV18|-|-|13
CASSPGGGYGYTF
TGTGCCAGCTCACCCGGGGGGGGCTATGGCTACACCTTC
>TRBJ2-3|TRBV9|TRBD2|-|13
CASSGSGTDTQYF
TGTGCCAGCAGCGGTAGCGGGACTGATACGCAGTATTTT
>TRBJ1-6|TRBV11-2|-|-|15
CASSPGHAGGSPLHF
TGTGCCAGCAGCCCCGGACACGCTGGGGGCTCACCCCTCCACTTT
>TRBJ2-5|TRBV5-3|-|-|15
CARSHLVRPQETQYF
TGTGCCAGAAGCCACCTCGTCAGGCCCCAAGAGACCCAGTACTTC
>TRBJ2-3|TRBV7-3|-|-|13
CASSLKGADTQYF
TGTGCCAGCAGCCTTAAGGGGGCAGATACGCAGTATTTT
>TRBJ1-4|TRBV7-8|-|once|16
CASSLVPTGTNEKLFF
TGTGCCAGCAGCTTAGTCCCGACAGGAACTAATGAAAAACTGTTTTTT
>TRBJ2-1|TRBV7-9|-|-|15
CASSGGGAGYNEQFF
TGTGCCAGCAGCGGCGGTGGAGCGGGTTACAATGAGCAGTTCTTC
>TRBJ2-5|TRBV7-7|-|once|16
CASSQNLVTPQETQYF
TGTGCTAGCAGCCAAAATTTGGTCACACCCCAAGAGACCCAGTACTTC
>TRBJ1-6|TRBV7-9|TRBD1|once|15
CASSLWTGGNSPLHF
TGTGCCAGCAGCCTATGGACAGGGGGGAATTCACCCCTCCACTTT
>TRBJ2-1|TRBV18|TRBD2|-|16
CASSPNPWGGNNEQFF
TGTGCCAGCTCACCCAACCCTTGGGGAGGGAACAATGAGCAGTTCTTC
>TRBJ2-2|TRBV4-1|-|-|14
CASSQQQHTGELFF
TGCGCCAGCAGCCAACAACAGCACACCGGGGAGCTGTTTTTT
>TRBJ1-6|TRBV15|-|few|14
CATSGKGRNSPLHF
TGTGCCACCAGTGGGAAGGGGCGGAATTCACCCCTCCACTTT
>TRBJ1-2|TRBV27|TRBD1|-|16
CASSTTGTGRYYGYTF
TGTGCCAGCAGTACAACCGGGACAGGGAGGTACTATGGCTACACCTTC
>TRBJ1-1|TRBV11-2|-|-|14
CASSLIQGSTEAFF
TGTGCCAGCAGCTTGATTCAGGGGAGCACTGAAGCTTTCTTT
>TRBJ2-6|TRBV10-3|-|-|16
CAISESGGSGANVLTF
TGTGCCATCAGTGAGTCGGGGGGCTCTGGGGCCAACGTCCTGACTTTC
>TRBJ2-7|TRBV6-6|TRBD1|few|14
CASSYSFRQGPFVF
TGTGCCAGCAGTTACTCGTTCCGACAGGGCCCATTCGTTTTC
>TRBJ2-3|TRBV6-4|-|-|13
CASSDSGGYTQYF
TGTGCCAGCAGTGACTCGGGAGGTTATACGCAGTATTTT
>TRBJ1-1|TRBV10-1|-|few|15
CASSDGGVENTEAFF
TGCGCCAGCAGTGATGGGGGGGTTGAGAACACTGAAGCTTTCTTT
>TRBJ1-2|TRBV29-1|-|-|10
CSVVSNGYTF
TGCAGCGTTGTGTCCAATGGCTACACCTTC